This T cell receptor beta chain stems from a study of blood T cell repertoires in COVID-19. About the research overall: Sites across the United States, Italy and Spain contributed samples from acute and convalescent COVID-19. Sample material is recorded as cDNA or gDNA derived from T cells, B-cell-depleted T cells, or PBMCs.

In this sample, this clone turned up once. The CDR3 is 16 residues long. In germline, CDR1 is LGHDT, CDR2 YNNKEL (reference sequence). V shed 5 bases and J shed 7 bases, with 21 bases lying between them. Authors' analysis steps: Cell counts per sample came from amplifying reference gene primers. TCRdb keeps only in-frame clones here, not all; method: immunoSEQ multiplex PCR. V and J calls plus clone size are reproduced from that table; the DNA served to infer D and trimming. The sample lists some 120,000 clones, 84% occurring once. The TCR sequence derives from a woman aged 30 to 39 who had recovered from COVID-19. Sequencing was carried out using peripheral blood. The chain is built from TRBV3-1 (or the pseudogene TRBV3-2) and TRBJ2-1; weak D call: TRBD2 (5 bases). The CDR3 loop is CASSIEGPRPTNEQFF. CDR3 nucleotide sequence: TGTGCCAGCAGCATAGAGGGCCCGAGGCCAACGAATGAGCAGTTCTTC.